This record covers a single T cell receptor beta chain. Its cognate antigen is unknown. Constant-segment primers and 5'RACE yielded cDNA libraries for TCR alpha and TCR beta, each carrying sample barcodes and UMIs. MiXCR, applied by TCRdb to the 5' RACE reads, yields one record per CDR3 protein. This sample has some 57,000 distinct CDR3 sequences; more than 9% occur once, and the top ten carry 24%. These data are taken from a study of T-cell memory formation after mild COVID-19. Study overall: The two donors had largely donor-specific TCR clusters.

The CDR3 length is 16 residues. V was pared by 6 bases and J by 4 bases, with 8 bases of the junction left unmatched. The V gene's germline CDR1 is MNHEY and CDR2 SVGAGI. Whole-study results and caveats: Day 15 to 85 contracting clones showed balanced CD4/CD8; day 15 to 37 expanders favored CD4+. Contracting CD4+ clones lay largely in CM and EM, with CD8+ ones residing in EMRA.

The chain has TRBV6-5 and TRBJ2-3; 12 bases agree with TRBD2. Sequenced material: PBMCs or a T cell subset sorted from them (not recorded which). The sequence derives from a man younger than 35 who had mild COVID-19 (a few samples of this study predate the infection). Cell type and time point are not known. The CDR3 DNA sequence: TGTGCCAGCAGCCACCCCCTAGCGGGGGGGCCAGATACGCAGTATTTT. Translation gives CASSHPLAGGPDTQYF.